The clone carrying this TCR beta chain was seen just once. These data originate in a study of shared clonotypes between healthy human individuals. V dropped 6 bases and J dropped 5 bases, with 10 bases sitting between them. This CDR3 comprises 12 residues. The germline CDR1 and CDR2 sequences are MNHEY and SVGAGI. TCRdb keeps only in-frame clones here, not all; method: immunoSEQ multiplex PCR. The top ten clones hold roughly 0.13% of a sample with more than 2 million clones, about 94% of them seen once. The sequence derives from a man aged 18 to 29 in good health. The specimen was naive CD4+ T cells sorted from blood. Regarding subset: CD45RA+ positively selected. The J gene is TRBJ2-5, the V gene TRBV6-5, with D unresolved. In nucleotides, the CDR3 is TGTGCCAGCAGGCTAAATCGGGAGACCCAGTACTTC. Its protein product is CASRLNRETQYF.